This entry is about one T cell receptor (beta chain). This receptor's antigen is unknown. No base quality values were provided; no much bigger clone lies one nucleotide off. Explained via the paper, the time point label denotes: patch test 1, 2 weeks after DPC sensitization. What the treatment or condition label conveys for this sample: therapeutic diphenylcyclopropenone sensitization with weekly scalp DPC. Blood at each patch-test visit was drawn before the patch test was applied. Patients were considered eligible if aged 18 to 70, diagnosed with alopecia and deemed suitable for DPC therapy, and patients were excluded if pregnant. Unfractionated whole blood was collected in Tempus Blood RNA tubes, and total RNA was extracted from that blood. Reading from cysteine to phenylalanine, the CDR3 counts 14 amino acids. The sequence is cut down to CDR3 DNA, 42 bases in frame from base 1. CDR1 and CDR2 were assigned from the germline V gene (reference sequence) as DFQATT and SNEGSKA. Trimming costs V 1 base and J 1 base, and their ends lie 8 bases apart.

Libraries were constructed by RACE. Sequenced using a NextSeq 500. Library preparation attached unique molecular identifiers to individual cDNA molecules for quantitative, reproducible TCR counting. From each blood RNA sample, both TCR alpha and TCR beta chains were sequenced. The paper's data handling went like this. The median number of TCRs per sample was over 85,000, ranging from about 23,224 to 700,000. V, J and CDR3 annotation of the TCR reads was carried out using the Decombinator software suite. For PS versus PT1 abundance plots, all samples were subsampled to the same number of TCRs (28,000). Expanded TCRs were defined as absent before sensitization and observed at least eight times at the 2-week time point. In-frame beta chains were kept once TCRdb had trimmed the public reads at Q25 with fastp and called clones with MiXCR. Rows matching on CDR3 protein sequence are summarized as one entry with the most common DNA and genes. TCRdb assigned the V and J calls; the authors' analysis was not used. In this sample the table shows about 80,000 distinct CDR3 sequences, around 7% of which occur a single time. Roughly 1.5% of the sample is taken by the ten largest.

These data belong to a study of human T cells and chemical hapten exposure (dated by TCRdb to 2020 to 2023). At the level of the whole study: For sensitization, 2% DPC in acetone was applied to a roughly 2 cm by roughly 2 cm area of upper inner arm skin. In alopecia patients, the study followed how the peripheral blood TCR repertoire changed in vivo over primary and secondary sensitization to diphenylcyclopropenone (DPC), a hapten. Nearly 30 alopecia patients provided blood for TCR sequencing at one to four time points (pre-sensitization, 2, 6 and 24 weeks). Patients additionally received weekly therapeutic DPC doses to the scalp throughout the approximately 24-week study period. Patient blood was sampled pre-sensitization (week 0) and at 2, 6 and about 24 weeks after DPC sensitization. Libraries were combined into a pool for sequencing, and differences in TCR yield between samples came mainly from small differences in library volumes within the pool. Patch testing was performed on the upper back with Finn chambers containing 0.01% DPC, and the patch tests were scored after 6 days according to International Contact Dermatitis Research Group standards. Alopecia areata with under or over 50% scalp involvement, alopecia totalis and alopecia universalis were represented in the patient cohort, which was mostly female.

The full study reports these points: DPC sensitization did not change how many TCRs were above 1 in 1000 frequency, and no evidence was found of alterations in global repertoire structure. Significantly more large CDR3 similarity clusters were formed by expanded TCRs than by pre-sensitization or healthy control sets, consistent with antigen-driven responses. The number of PT1 expanded TCRs positively correlated with patch test score, significant at thresholds 8, 16 and 32 but not 4. After repeated subsampling, the strength of the expansion versus patch-test correlation and the threshold at which it became significant changed. All patients had alopecia, a presumed autoimmune disease, so their immune response might differ from that of healthy individuals.

This sample comprised whole blood, obtained in connection with sensitization to the hapten diphenylcyclopropenone (DPC). The sequence came from a woman aged 30 to 39 with alopecia areata. Some clones in this sample may be carry-over from other donors' samples. The chain joins TRBV20-1 to TRBJ2-4, with an unclear D gene assignment. The CDR3 in this case is CSARGKGAKNIQYF. The bases are TGCAGTGCTAGAGGGAAGGGTGCCAAAAACATTCAGTACTTC.